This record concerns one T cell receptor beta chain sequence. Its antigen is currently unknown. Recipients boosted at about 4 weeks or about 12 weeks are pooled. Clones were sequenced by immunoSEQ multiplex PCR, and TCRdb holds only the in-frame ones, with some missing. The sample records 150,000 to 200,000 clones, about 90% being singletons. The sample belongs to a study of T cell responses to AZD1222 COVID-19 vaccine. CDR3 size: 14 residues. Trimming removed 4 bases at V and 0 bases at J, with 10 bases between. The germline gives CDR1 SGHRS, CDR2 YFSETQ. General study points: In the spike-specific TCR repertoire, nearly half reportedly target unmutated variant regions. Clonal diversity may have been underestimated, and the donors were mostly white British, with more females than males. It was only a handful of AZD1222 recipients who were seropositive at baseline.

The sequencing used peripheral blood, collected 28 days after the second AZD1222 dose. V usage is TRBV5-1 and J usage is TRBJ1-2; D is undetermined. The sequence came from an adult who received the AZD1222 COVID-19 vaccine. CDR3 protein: CASSPGVANYGYTF. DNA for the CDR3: TGCGCCAGCAGCCCCGGGGTGGCTAACTATGGCTACACCTTC.